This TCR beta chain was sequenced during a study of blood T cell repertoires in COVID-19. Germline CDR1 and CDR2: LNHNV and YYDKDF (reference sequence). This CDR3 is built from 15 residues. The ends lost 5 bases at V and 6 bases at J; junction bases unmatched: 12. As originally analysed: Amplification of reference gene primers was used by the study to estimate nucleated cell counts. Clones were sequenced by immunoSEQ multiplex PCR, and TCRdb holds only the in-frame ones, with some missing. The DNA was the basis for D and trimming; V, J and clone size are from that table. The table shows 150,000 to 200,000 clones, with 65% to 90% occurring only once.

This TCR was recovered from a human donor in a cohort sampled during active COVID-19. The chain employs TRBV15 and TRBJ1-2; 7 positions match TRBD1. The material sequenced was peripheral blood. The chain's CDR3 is CATSPSSQGTDGYTF. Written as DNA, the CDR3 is TGTGCCACCAGCCCCTCAAGTCAGGGGACAGATGGCTACACCTTC.